This T cell receptor beta chain was sequenced during a study of blood T cell repertoires in COVID-19. Study-level background: COVID-19 samples from acute and convalescent phases originated in the United States, Italy and Spain. PBMCs, B-cell-depleted T cells, or T cells were the source of the cDNA or gDNA that made up the material.

Seattle researchers signed up patients amid active infection and tracked them longitudinally. The V gene's germline CDR1 is KGHSH and CDR2 LQKENI. Trimming shortened V by 3 bases and J by 7 bases, and 15 bases separated the two germline ends. The CDR3 covers 14 residues. This clone appeared once. Original methodology: Amplification of reference gene primers was used by the study to estimate nucleated cell counts. TCRdb's copy holds only in-frame clones and misses some; the assay was immunoSEQ multiplex PCR. V and J calls and clone size are copied from that table; D and trimming were computed from the DNA. In the table there are roughly 200,000 clones, around four fifths of which are singletons.

Sequenced input: peripheral blood. This receptor was obtained from a woman older than 75 with COVID-19, enrolled during active disease. The V gene is TRBV18, the J gene TRBJ1-1, with TRBD1 as a possible D gene (5 bases). The CDR3 sequence: CASSPVRAGVEAFF. The CDR3 DNA reads TGTGCCAGCTCACCGGTTCGGGCGGGGGTTGAAGCTTTCTTT.